A selection of T cell receptor beta chains follows, all from one sample in a study of blood T cell repertoires in COVID-19. TCRdb keeps only in-frame clones here, not all; method: immunoSEQ multiplex PCR. This table has approximately 150,000 clones, about four fifths appearing once. Sequenced input: peripheral blood. The receptors originated from a man between 70 and 80 years old with acute or convalescent COVID-19. The CDR3 runs from the conserved cysteine through the conserved F or W. The D gene is left open where the match is weak. For some rows the clone size is stated as once, few or many, or as a class when expanded; others skip it.

13,TRBD2,TRBV7-3,TRBJ2-7,few,TGTGCCAGCAGCCCGCGGGGGGGCGACGAGCAGTACTTC,CASSPRGGDEQYF
16,TRBD1,TRBV9,TRBJ2-1,NA,TGTGCCAGCAGCGCAGACAGGGTCTTCATCGGAGGTGAGCAGTTCTTC,CASSADRVFIGGEQFF
16,TRBD2,TRBV5-1,TRBJ2-3,NA,TGCGCCAGCAGCCTAGGACTAGCGGGGGGATTAGATACGCAGTATTTT,CASSLGLAGGLDTQYF
13,NA,TRBV28,TRBJ2-7,NA,TGTGCCAGCAGGCAGATAGACTTAAGGGAGCAGTACTTC,CASRQIDLREQYF
16,NA,TRBV2,TRBJ1-5,NA,TGTGCCAGCAGTGAAGGTTCGGGGTATGGCAATCAGCCCCAGCATTTT,CASSEGSGYGNQPQHF
15,NA,TRBV19,TRBJ1-2,once,TGTGCCAGTAGTATTCCCTCGACAGTCAACTATGGCTACACCTTC,CASSIPSTVNYGYTF
12,NA,TRBV12-5,TRBJ2-3,NA,TGTGCTAGTGGTTTGGTACGGGTCACGCAGTATTTT,CASGLVRVTQYF
16,NA,TRBV7-9,TRBJ1-2,NA,TGTGCCAGCAGCTTAGAATGGACAGAGAAGAACTATGGCTACACCTTC,CASSLEWTEKNYGYTF
17,TRBD2,TRBV2,TRBJ2-3,NA,TGTGCCAGCAGGCGACTAGCGGGGGCGCCTAGCACAGATACGCAGTATTTT,CASRRLAGAPSTDTQYF
15,NA,TRBV11-2,TRBJ1-2,NA,TGTGCCAGCAGCCCAGGTGCCAGAACAAGTAATGGCTACACCTTC,CASSPGARTSNGYTF
14,TRBD1,TRBV3-1/TRBV3-2,TRBJ1-1,NA,TGTGCCAGCAGCCCCGAGGGGGCGAGCACTGAAGCTTTCTTT,CASSPEGASTEAFF
15,NA,TRBV28,TRBJ1-3,once,TGTGCCAGCAGTTTATGGCAGACTTCTGGAAACACCATATATTTT,CASSLWQTSGNTIYF
15,TRBD1,TRBV5-5,TRBJ2-7,NA,TGTGCCAGCAGCGTCGGACAGGGCGACGGGTACGAGCAGTACTTC,CASSVGQGDGYEQYF
15,TRBD2,TRBV19,TRBJ2-1,NA,TGTGCCGGCCGACTAGCGGGAATCTTCTACAATGAGCAGTTCTTC,CAGRLAGIFYNEQFF
17,TRBD2,TRBV5-6,TRBJ2-1,NA,TGTGCCAGCAGCCCGGGGAGGGGTAGCGGTTCCTACAATGAGCAGTTCTTC,CASSPGRGSGSYNEQFF
19,NA,TRBV5-1,TRBJ2-7,NA,TGCGCCAGCAGCCACAGGGAGCAGGGAAGGGGTTTCCGGCCCTACGAGCAGTACTTC,CASSHREQGRGFRPYEQYF
13,NA,TRBV7-3,TRBJ1-2,NA,TGTGCCAGCAGCTTAGGGGGGACCTATGGCTACACCTTC,CASSLGGTYGYTF
16,TRBD2,TRBV9,TRBJ2-5,NA,TGTGCCAGCAGCGTAGGGGTAGCGGGGAGCCAAGAGACCCAGTACTTC,CASSVGVAGSQETQYF
14,NA,TRBV3-1/TRBV3-2,TRBJ2-7,once,TGTGCCAGCAGCCAAGCGGGGTCCTACTACGAGCAGTACTTC,CASSQAGSYYEQYF
15,NA,TRBV27,TRBJ2-1,NA,TGTGCCAGCAGTCCCCGGGGTCACTCCTACAATGAGCAGTTCTTC,CASSPRGHSYNEQFF
16,TRBD2,TRBV6-2/TRBV6-3,TRBJ2-5,NA,TGTGCCAGCAGTTACGAGACGACTAGCGGGATAGAGACCCAGTACTTC,CASSYETTSGIETQYF
15,TRBD1,TRBV7-3,TRBJ2-2,NA,TGTGCCAGCAGCTGGGGACAGCCGAACACCGGGGAGCTGTTTTTT,CASSWGQPNTGELFF
15,TRBD2,TRBV19,TRBJ2-7,NA,TGTGCCAGTAGCCCTCAAGCGGGAGGGGCAGGGGAGCAGTACTTC,CASSPQAGGAGEQYF
14,NA,TRBV19,TRBJ2-3,once,TGTGCCAGTAGTATGTACACACACGCAGATACGCAGTATTTT,CASSMYTHADTQYF
15,TRBD2,TRBV3-1/TRBV3-2,TRBJ2-1,NA,TGTGCCAGCAGCCATAGCGGGAGGGGAGGGAATGAGCAGTTCTTC,CASSHSGRGGNEQFF
15,NA,TRBV7-2,TRBJ2-7,few,TGTGCCAGCAGCTTAGGTGGGGGGACCTCCTACGAGCAGTACTTC,CASSLGGGTSYEQYF
16,NA,TRBV28,TRBJ2-2,NA,TGTGCCAGCAGTTCCCCGGACAGTTCGAACACCGGGGAGCTGTTTTTT,CASSSPDSSNTGELFF
17,TRBD1,TRBV7-9,TRBJ1-2,NA,TGTGCCAGCAATCCCCTCGGGGGACAGACAATTATTTATGGCTACACCTTC,CASNPLGGQTIIYGYTF
15,TRBD1,TRBV28,TRBJ1-1,NA,TGTGCCAGCAGAACTAACAGGGGCATGAACACTGAAGCTTTCTTT,CASRTNRGMNTEAFF
16,TRBD2,TRBV4-1,TRBJ2-1,NA,TGCGCCAGCAGCCAAGATCCAGCGGGGCCCTACAATGAGCAGTTCTTC,CASSQDPAGPYNEQFF
14,TRBD1,TRBV5-1,TRBJ2-1,NA,TGCGCCAGCAGCTTGGCCGGGACAGACAATGAGCAGTTCTTC,CASSLAGTDNEQFF
13,TRBD1,TRBV12-3/TRBV12-4,TRBJ2-7,NA,TGTGCCAGCAGGGAGACAGGGTACCACGAGCAGTACTTC,CASRETGYHEQYF
14,NA,TRBV9,TRBJ1-5,NA,TGTGCCAGCAGCAGGGAGGCAAGCAATCAGCCCCAGCATTTT,CASSREASNQPQHF
12,NA,TRBV6-2/TRBV6-3,TRBJ2-5,NA,TGTGCCAGCAGTTACGTACAGGGCGCCCAGTACTTC,CASSYVQGAQYF
14,NA,TRBV5-1,TRBJ2-5,NA,TGCGCCAGCAGGGCAGGGGTTCTTTCAGAGACCCAGTACTTC,CASRAGVLSETQYF
14,NA,TRBV5-1,TRBJ2-3,NA,TGCGCCAGCAGCTCCGGGCCGGGGGTTGATACGCAGTATTTT,CASSSGPGVDTQYF
15,TRBD1,TRBV5-6,TRBJ1-4,NA,TGTGCCAGCAGCTTCGCGACAGGGACTAATGAAAAACTGTTTTTT,CASSFATGTNEKLFF
17,TRBD1,TRBV19,TRBJ1-3,NA,TGTGCCAGTATACGCTCGGGACAGGGTGGTACTGGAAACACCATATATTTT,CASIRSGQGGTGNTIYF
14,NA,TRBV28,TRBJ2-5,NA,TGTGCCAGCGGCCGAGGGGGGGGCCAAGAGACCCAGTACTTC,CASGRGGGQETQYF
15,NA,TRBV4-1,TRBJ1-1,NA,TGCGCCAGCATTCGAGGGGAGGCGGGAAACACTGAAGCTTTCTTT,CASIRGEAGNTEAFF
14,NA,TRBV5-5,TRBJ1-2,NA,TGTGCCAGCAGCTTGTCGGCAGGGGACTATGGCTACACCTTC,CASSLSAGDYGYTF
14,NA,TRBV6-6,TRBJ1-1,NA,TGTGCCAGCTCCGGGACACGATCGAACACTGAAGCTTTCTTT,CASSGTRSNTEAFF
14,TRBD1,TRBV5-1,TRBJ1-4,NA,TGCGCCAGCAGCACCGGACAGGGTAATGAAAAACTGTTTTTT,CASSTGQGNEKLFF
14,TRBD2,TRBV6-5,TRBJ2-2,NA,TGTGCCAGCACCCCCGGGAGGAGAGACGGGGAGCTGTTTTTT,CASTPGRRDGELFF
17,TRBD1,TRBV18,TRBJ1-2,NA,TGTGCCAGCTCACCGACAGGGCAAATAGGGTCTAACTATGGCTACACCTTC,CASSPTGQIGSNYGYTF
15,NA,TRBV11-2,TRBJ1-2,many,TGTGCCAGCAGCTCCATTCGTAGCGGGGACAATGGCTACACCTTC,CASSSIRSGDNGYTF
16,TRBD1,TRBV5-1,TRBJ2-7,once,TGCGCCAGCAGCTTTAATTCGGGACAGGTCGCCTACGAGCAGTACTTC,CASSFNSGQVAYEQYF